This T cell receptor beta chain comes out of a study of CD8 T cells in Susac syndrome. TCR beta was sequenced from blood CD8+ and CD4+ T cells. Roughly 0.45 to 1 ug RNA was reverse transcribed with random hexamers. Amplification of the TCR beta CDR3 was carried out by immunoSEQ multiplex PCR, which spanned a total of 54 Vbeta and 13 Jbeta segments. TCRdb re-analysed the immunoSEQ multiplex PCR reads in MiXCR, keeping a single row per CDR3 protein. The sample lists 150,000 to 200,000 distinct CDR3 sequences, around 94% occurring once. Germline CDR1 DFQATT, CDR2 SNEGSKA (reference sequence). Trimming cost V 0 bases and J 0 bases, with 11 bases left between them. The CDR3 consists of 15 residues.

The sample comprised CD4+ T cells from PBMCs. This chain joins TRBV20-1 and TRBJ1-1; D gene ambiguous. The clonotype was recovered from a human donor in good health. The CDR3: CSARDRRTVNTEAFF. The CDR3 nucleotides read TGCAGTGCTAGAGATCGGCGGACGGTGAACACTGAAGCTTTCTTT.